Below, 18 T cell receptor beta chains from the same sample are listed, as sequenced in a study of T cells after yellow fever vaccination. TCRdb reprocessed the 5' RACE reads via MiXCR and lists one record per CDR3 protein. The sample contains roughly 150,000 distinct CDR3 sequences, approximately 7.7% of which appear only once. The input for sequencing was CD4+ T cells sorted from PBMCs, taken 5 days after the yellow fever booster vaccination. The source is a man in his thirties or forties who received the YFV17D yellow fever vaccine.

The V and J genes are TRBV5-1 and TRBJ2-6, with D maybe TRBD2 (6 bases). CDR1 SGHRS and CDR2 YFSETQ come from the germline V gene. V lost 4 bases and J lost 4, with 18 bases in between. This CDR3 has 17 amino acids. The CDR3 sequence: CASSPGLLRQGANVLTF. The CDR3 bases are TGCGCCAGCAGCCCGGGACTTCTGAGGCAGGGGGCCAACGTCCTGACTTTC.

This clonotype was counted many times. J is TRBJ2-4 and V is TRBV7-2; tentatively, D is TRBD1 (6 bases). V gave up 5 bases and J gave up 6 bases, with 8 bases separating them. This CDR3 has 12 amino acids. The germline V gene has CDR1 SGHTA and CDR2 FQGNSA. CDR3 in amino acids: CASSPTGNIQYF. Here the CDR3 DNA reads TGTGCCAGCAGCCCGACAGGAAACATTCAGTACTTC.

This clonotype showed up many times. The J gene is TRBJ1-5, the V gene TRBV4-3; the D gene is possibly TRBD1 (5 bases). The germline CDR1 and CDR2 sequences are LGHNA and YSLEER. Trimming removed 3 bases at V and 6 bases at J, with 9 bases between. This CDR3 has 13 amino acids. The CDR3 nucleotides read TGCGCCAGCAGCCACCGAAGGGGTCAGCCCCAGCATTTT. Translating it yields CASSHRRGQPQHF.

J is TRBJ2-2 and V is TRBV3-1; 12 bases map to TRBD2. The V segment lost 3 bases and the J segment 3 bases; nucleotides outside the gene matches: 11. Germline CDR1 is LGHDT and CDR2 is YNNKEL (reference sequence). The length of the CDR3 is 19 residues. The CDR3 DNA follows: TGTGCCAGCAGCCACCCCAAGACCGGACTAGCGGGGTACACCGGGGAGCTGTTTTTT. Its translation is CASSHPKTGLAGYTGELFF.

This clonotype was counted many times. V usage is TRBV18 and J usage is TRBJ2-5; D is perhaps TRBD2 (5 bases). CDR3 size: 13 residues. CDR1 is KGHSH, CDR2 LQKENI, per germline. Trimming removed 3 bases at V and 4 bases at J, with 9 bases between. The CDR3: CASSPGNGETQYF. The CDR3 DNA sequence: TGTGCCAGCTCACCCGGGAATGGAGAGACCCAGTACTTC.

This clonotype was detected many times. The chain couples TRBV2 to TRBJ2-5; a weak D match, TRBD1 (6 bases). Trimming took off 7 bases at V and 2 bases at J, with 11 bases between the two ends. The CDR3 is made up of 13 amino acids. The V gene's germline CDR1 is SNHLY and CDR2 FYNNEI. The CDR3 loop reads CASTTGHQETQYF. CDR3 sequence (DNA): TGTGCCAGCACTACGGGACATCAAGAGACCCAGTACTTC. Supplemented by reference TRBV2 and TRBJ2-5, the full variable domain reads EPEVTQTPSHQVTQMGQEVILRCVPISNHLYFYWYRQILGQKVEFLVSFYNNEISEKSEIFDDQFSVERPDGSNFTLKIRSTKLEDSAMYFCASTTGHQETQYFGPGTRLLVL.

In its sample, this clonotype was seen many times. V gene TRBV12-3 or TRBV12-4 combines with J gene TRBJ2-7, with 10 bases lining up with TRBD2. The V gene end was trimmed by 3 bases and the J gene end by 3 bases; junction bases not matched to a gene: 8. CDR3 size: 16 residues. In nucleotides, the CDR3 is TGTGCCAGCAGTTTCGGGATCGGACTAGCGGTCTACGAGCAGTACTTC. It encodes CASSFGIGLAVYEQYF.

This clonotype was seen ten or more times. The rearrangement joins TRBV7-8 to TRBJ2-2, with 10 bases aligning to TRBD1. The J segment lost 4 bases and the V segment lost 6 bases, leaving 8 bases of the junction unmatched. The CDR3 covers 16 residues. The germline CDR1 and CDR2 sequences are SGHVS and FQNEAQ. The CDR3 reads CASREPGTGVTGELFF. The CDR3 DNA follows: TGTGCCAGCAGGGAACCCGGGACAGGGGTCACCGGGGAGCTGTTTTTT.

The rearrangement links TRBV19 to TRBJ1-3; TRBD1 matches at 7 bases. This CDR3 has 19 amino acids. Germline V gene data show CDR1 as LNHDA and CDR2 as SQIVND (reference sequence). The trim removed 5 bases at V and 0 bases at J, leaving 16 bases unmatched. The DNA of the CDR3 is TGTGCCAGTAGTTTACAGGGGCCCCTCGCTATCCTCTCTGGAAACACCATATATTTT. Its translation is CASSLQGPLAILSGNTIYF. Together with reference TRBV19 and TRBJ1-3, the CDR3 gives the full variable domain: DGGITQSPKYLFRKEGQNVTLSCEQNLNHDAMYWYRQDPGQGLRLIYYSQIVNDFQKGDIAEGYSVSREKKESFPLTVTSAQKNPTAFYLCASSLQGPLAILSGNTIYFGEGSWLTVV.

This clonotype occurred many times. V and J are TRBV27 and TRBJ2-7; TRBD2 agrees at 14 bases. After removal of 6 bases from V and 6 bases from J, the junction contained 7 bases not matched to a gene. The CDR3 sequence is 15 residues long. In germline, CDR1 is MNHEY, CDR2 SMNVEV (reference sequence). In DNA form, the CDR3 reads TGTGCCAGCAGAAAAGGGACTAGCGGGAGTGTCGAGCAGTACTTC. This gives the protein CASRKGTSGSVEQYF.

This clonotype occurred many times. This chain uses TRBV5-1 with TRBJ2-1; D unresolved. The V end was cut by 2 bases, the J end by 0 bases, with 15 bases between. CDR3 size: 17 residues. Germline CDR1 SGHRS, CDR2 YFSETQ. CDR3 region: CASSLRSQLSSYNEQFF. The CDR3 DNA sequence: TGCGCCAGCAGCTTACGGTCGCAATTAAGCTCCTACAATGAGCAGTTCTTC.

This clonotype has a count of ten or more. The chain is built from TRBV12-3 or TRBV12-4 and TRBJ1-2, with a tentative D call TRBD1 (5 bases). Deletions cut 3 bases from V and 7 bases from J, with 12 bases between. The CDR3 covers 13 residues. CDR3 amino acids: CASSFGDLRGYTF. For the CDR3, the DNA is TGTGCCAGCAGTTTTGGGGACCTCCGTGGCTACACCTTC.

The sample holds many counts of this clonotype. This chain links TRBV10-3 with TRBJ2-3, with 10 bases matching TRBD2. There are 17 residues in the CDR3. In germline, CDR1 is ENHRY, CDR2 SYGVKD. The V segment lost 0 bases and the J segment 1 base; nucleotides outside the gene matches: 4. The CDR3 sequence is CAISESLAGAGTDTQYF. The CDR3 bases are TGTGCCATCAGTGAGTCTCTAGCGGGAGCGGGCACAGATACGCAGTATTTT.

This clonotype appeared many times. The rearrangement links TRBV7-2 to TRBJ2-7; weak D call: TRBD2 (5 bases). CDR1 and CDR2 (germline): SGHTA, FQGNSA. The V gene lost 0 bases and the J gene lost 7 bases, with 13 bases spanning the gap. The CDR3 loop spans 14 amino acids. The CDR3 spells CASSLAFGSGEQYF. The CDR3 DNA reads TGTGCCAGCAGCTTAGCTTTTGGGAGTGGGGAGCAGTACTTC.

This clonotype was counted ten times or more. The genes are TRBV20-1 and TRBJ2-1; TRBD2 agrees at 10 bases. The length of the CDR3 is 19 residues. Germline assignment: CDR1 DFQATT and CDR2 SNEGSKA (reference sequence). Losses at the gene ends were 1 base for V and 0 bases for J; bases not matched to a gene: 12. CDR3 coding DNA: TGCAGTGCTAGAGCGGGGGGGGTAGCGGGAGGTAGCTCCTACAATGAGCAGTTCTTC. This sequence encodes CSARAGGVAGGSSYNEQFF.

This clonotype was detected many times. V gene TRBV12-3 or TRBV12-4 combines with J gene TRBJ2-2; 8 bases align to TRBD2. The CDR3 covers 14 residues. V was clipped by 8 bases and J by 6 bases; unmatched bases: 8. Here the CDR3 reads CASSRGVGSGELFF. The CDR3 nucleotides are TGTGCCAGCTCGCGGGGGGTCGGGTCCGGGGAGCTGTTTTTT.

In this sample, this clonotype turned up many times. The CDR3 DNA follows: TGCAGTGCTAGAGACACACTTAGCCCCGGGGAGCTGTTTTTT. It translates to CSARDTLSPGELFF. The V call is TRBV20-1, the J call TRBJ2-2, with unresolved D. The V end lost 0 bases, the J end lost 6 bases, and 11 bases lay between the germline ends. Germline CDR1 DFQATT, CDR2 SNEGSKA (reference sequence). The CDR3 totals 14 residues.

This clonotype was seen many times. V is TRBV27 and J is TRBJ1-1; D call uncertain. The CDR3 has 14 residues. V was shortened by 2 bases and J by 4 bases, with 11 bases between the two germline ends. Looked up from germline, CDR1 is MNHEY and CDR2 is SMNVEV (reference sequence). CDR3: CASSLTGMRTEAFF. The CDR3, as DNA: TGTGCCAGCAGTTTAACCGGGATGCGCACTGAAGCTTTCTTT.